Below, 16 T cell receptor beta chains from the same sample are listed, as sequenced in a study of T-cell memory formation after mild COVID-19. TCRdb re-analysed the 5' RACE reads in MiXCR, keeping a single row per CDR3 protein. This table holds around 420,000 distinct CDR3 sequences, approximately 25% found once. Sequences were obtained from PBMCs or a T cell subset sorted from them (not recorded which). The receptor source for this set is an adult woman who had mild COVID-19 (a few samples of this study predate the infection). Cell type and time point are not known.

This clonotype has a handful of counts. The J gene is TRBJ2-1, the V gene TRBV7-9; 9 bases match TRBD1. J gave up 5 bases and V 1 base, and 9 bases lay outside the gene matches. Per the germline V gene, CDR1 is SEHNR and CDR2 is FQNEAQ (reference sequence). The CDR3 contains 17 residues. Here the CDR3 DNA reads TGTGCCAGCAGCTTAGGGGTTTGGGACAGGGTTGACAATGAGCAGTTCTTC. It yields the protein CASSLGVWDRVDNEQFF.

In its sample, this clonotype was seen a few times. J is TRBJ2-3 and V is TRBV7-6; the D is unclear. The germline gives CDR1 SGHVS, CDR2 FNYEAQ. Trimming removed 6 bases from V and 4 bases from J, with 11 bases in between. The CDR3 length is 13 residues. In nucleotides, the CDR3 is TGTGCCAGCAGTTCAAGCCACCCAGATACGCAGTATTTT. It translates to CASSSSHPDTQYF.

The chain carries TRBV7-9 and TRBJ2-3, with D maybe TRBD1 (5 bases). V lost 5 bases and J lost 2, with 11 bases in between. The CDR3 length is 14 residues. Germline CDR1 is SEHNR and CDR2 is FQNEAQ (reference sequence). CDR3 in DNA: TGTGCCAGCAGCAAGGGGTCCTTCACAGATACGCAGTATTTT. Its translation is CASSKGSFTDTQYF.

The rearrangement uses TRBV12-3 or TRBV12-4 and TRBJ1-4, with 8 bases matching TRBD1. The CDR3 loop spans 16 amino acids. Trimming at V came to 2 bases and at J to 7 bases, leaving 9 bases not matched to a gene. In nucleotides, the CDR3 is TGTGCCAGCAGTTTAACGGCGACAGGGGAAATTGAAAAACTGTTTTTT. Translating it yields CASSLTATGEIEKLFF.

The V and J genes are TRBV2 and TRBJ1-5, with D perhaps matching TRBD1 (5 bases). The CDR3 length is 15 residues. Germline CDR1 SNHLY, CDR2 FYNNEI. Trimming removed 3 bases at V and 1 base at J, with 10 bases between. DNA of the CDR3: TGTGCCAGCAGTGACATGACAGAAAGCAATCAGCCCCAGCATTTT. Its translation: CASSDMTESNQPQHF.

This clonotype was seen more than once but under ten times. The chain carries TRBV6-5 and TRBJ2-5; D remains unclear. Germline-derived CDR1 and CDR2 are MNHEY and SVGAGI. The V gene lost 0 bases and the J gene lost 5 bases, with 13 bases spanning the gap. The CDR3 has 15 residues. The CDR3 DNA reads TGTGCCAGCAGTTACTCTCGGACGGTCTCGGAGACCCAGTACTTC. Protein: CASSYSRTVSETQYF.

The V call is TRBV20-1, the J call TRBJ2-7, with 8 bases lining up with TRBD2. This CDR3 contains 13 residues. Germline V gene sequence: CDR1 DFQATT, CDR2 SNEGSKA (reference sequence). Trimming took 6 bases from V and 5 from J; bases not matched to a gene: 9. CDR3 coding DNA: TGCAGTGCCCCACGGGCGGGAGGCCACGAGCAGTACTTC. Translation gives CSAPRAGGHEQYF.

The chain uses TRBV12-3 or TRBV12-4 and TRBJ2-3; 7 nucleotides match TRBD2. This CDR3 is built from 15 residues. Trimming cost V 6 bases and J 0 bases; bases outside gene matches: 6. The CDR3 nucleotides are TGTGCCAGCAGGAGACTAGCAGCTAGCACAGATACGCAGTATTTT. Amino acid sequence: CASRRLAASTDTQYF.

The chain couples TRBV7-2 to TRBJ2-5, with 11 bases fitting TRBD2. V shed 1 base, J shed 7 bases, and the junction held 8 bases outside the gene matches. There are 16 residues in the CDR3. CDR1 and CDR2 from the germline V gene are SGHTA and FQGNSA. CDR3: CASSLVPTSGAVTQYF. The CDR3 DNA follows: TGTGCCAGCAGCTTAGTCCCGACTAGCGGGGCGGTGACCCAGTACTTC. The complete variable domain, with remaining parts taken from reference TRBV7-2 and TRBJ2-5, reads GAGVSQSPSNKVTEKGKDVELRCDPISGHTALYWYRQSLGQGLEFLIYFQGNSAPDKSGLPSDRFSAERTGGSVSTLTIQRTQQEDSAVYLCASSLVPTSGAVTQYFGPGTRLLVL.

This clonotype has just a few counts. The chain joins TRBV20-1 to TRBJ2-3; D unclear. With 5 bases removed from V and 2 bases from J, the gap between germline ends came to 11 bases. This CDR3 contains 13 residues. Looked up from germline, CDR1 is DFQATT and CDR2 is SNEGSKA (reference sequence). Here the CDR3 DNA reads TGCAGTGCTCACCCAACACTCACAGATACGCAGTATTTT. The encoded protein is CSAHPTLTDTQYF.

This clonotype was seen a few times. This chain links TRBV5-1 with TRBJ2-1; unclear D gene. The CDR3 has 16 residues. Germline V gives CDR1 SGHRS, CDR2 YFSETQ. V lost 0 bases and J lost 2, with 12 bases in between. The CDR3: CASSLGRERPYNEQFF. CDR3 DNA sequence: TGCGCCAGCAGCTTGGGTAGGGAACGGCCCTACAATGAGCAGTTCTTC.

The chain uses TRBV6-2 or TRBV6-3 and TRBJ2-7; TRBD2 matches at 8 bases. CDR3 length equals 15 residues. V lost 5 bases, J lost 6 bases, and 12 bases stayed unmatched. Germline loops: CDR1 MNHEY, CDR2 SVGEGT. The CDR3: CASSPVGSGRGEQYF. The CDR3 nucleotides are TGTGCCAGCAGTCCCGTAGGGAGCGGGAGAGGCGAGCAGTACTTC.

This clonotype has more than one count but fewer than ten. The CDR3 coding sequence is TGTGCCAGCCAGCATAGCGGGCCCTACGAGCAGTACTTC. Translating it yields CASQHSGPYEQYF. The V and J genes are TRBV2 and TRBJ2-7, with 7 bases identical to TRBD2. The CDR3 contains 13 residues. After removal of 8 bases from V and 2 bases from J, the junction contained 6 bases not matched to a gene. Per germline, CDR1 SNHLY and CDR2 FYNNEI.

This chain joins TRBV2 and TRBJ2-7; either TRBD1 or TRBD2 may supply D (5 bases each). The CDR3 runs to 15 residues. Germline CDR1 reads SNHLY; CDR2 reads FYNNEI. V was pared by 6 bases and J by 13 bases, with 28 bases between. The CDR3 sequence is CASRDPQGPRAGNYF. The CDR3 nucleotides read TGTGCCAGCAGAGACCCCCAGGGACCGCGGGCAGGAAATTACTTC.

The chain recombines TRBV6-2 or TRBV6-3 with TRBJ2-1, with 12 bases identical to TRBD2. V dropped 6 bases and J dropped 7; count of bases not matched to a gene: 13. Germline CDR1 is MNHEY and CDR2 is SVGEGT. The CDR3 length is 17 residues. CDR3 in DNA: TGTGCCAGCAGCCGCCGACTAGCGGGAGAACTAAGTAATGAGCAGTTCTTC. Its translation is CASSRRLAGELSNEQFF.

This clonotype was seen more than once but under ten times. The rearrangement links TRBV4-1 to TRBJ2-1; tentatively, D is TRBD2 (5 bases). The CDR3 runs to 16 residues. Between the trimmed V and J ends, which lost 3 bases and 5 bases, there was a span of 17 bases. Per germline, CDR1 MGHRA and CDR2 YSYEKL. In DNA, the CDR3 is TGCGCCAGCAGCCAGCCGCAAGGCCTAGCCGACAATGAGCAGTTCTTC. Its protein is CASSQPQGLADNEQFF.